This is a list of T cell receptor beta chains from one sample in a study of T cell changes during pregnancy in multiple sclerosis. Method: immunoSEQ multiplex PCR; TCRdb's copy keeps in-frame clones and lacks some. Of over 65,000 clones listed, 91% are singletons. Source: peripheral blood, taken in the second trimester of pregnancy. The receptor source for this set is a female donor with multiple sclerosis, enrolled in a pregnancy study. The CDR3 runs from the conserved cysteine through the conserved F or W. The D gene is left open where the match is weak. Clone size is given for some rows only: seen once, a few or many times, or a class if the clone is expanded.

D: NA; J: TRBJ1-2; length: 16; V: TRBV6-1; size: NA; DNA: TGTGCCAGCAGTGAAGTCGACACTCTACTTGCCTATGGCTACACCTTC; CDR3: CASSEVDTLLAYGYTF
D: NA; J: TRBJ1-1; length: 14; V: TRBV7-2; size: few; DNA: TGTGCCAGCAGCCTATTGGTCTTGAACACTGAAGCTTTCTTT; CDR3: CASSLLVLNTEAFF
D: TRBD2; J: TRBJ2-7; length: 17; V: TRBV4-2; size: NA; DNA: TGTGCCAGCAGCCCCCCCGGTAGCGGGGGCTCCATCTACGAGCAGTACTTC; CDR3: CASSPPGSGGSIYEQYF
D: TRBD2; J: TRBJ2-6; length: 16; V: TRBV6-1; size: many; DNA: TGTGCCAGCAGTGAACGGGGGGGCTCTGGGGCCAACGTCCTGACTTTC; CDR3: CASSERGGSGANVLTF
D: TRBD1; J: TRBJ2-7; length: 15; V: TRBV6-6; size: NA; DNA: TGTGCCAGCAGCCATTCCGGGACAGGACTCTACGAGCAGTACTTC; CDR3: CASSHSGTGLYEQYF
D: NA; J: TRBJ1-6; length: 13; V: TRBV2; size: NA; DNA: TGTGCCAGCAGGAGCTCGCGCGATTCACCCCTCCACTTT; CDR3: CASRSSRDSPLHF
D: NA; J: TRBJ2-3; length: 15; V: TRBV4-2; size: NA; DNA: TGTGCCAGCAGCCAAGAGCGGGACTCCTCAGATACGCAGTATTTT; CDR3: CASSQERDSSDTQYF
D: NA; J: TRBJ2-2; length: 14; V: TRBV6-1; size: NA; DNA: TGTGCCAGCAGCCACAGGGATTACACCGGGGAGCTGTTTTTT; CDR3: CASSHRDYTGELFF
D: NA; J: TRBJ1-1; length: 14; V: TRBV6-5; size: NA; DNA: TGTGCCAGCAGTTACTCGCAGTGGTCCACTGAAGCTTTCTTT; CDR3: CASSYSQWSTEAFF
D: NA; J: TRBJ1-2; length: 15; V: TRBV7-2; size: NA; DNA: TGTGCCAGCAGCCGTGGGGGGTATTCTAACTATGGCTACACCTTC; CDR3: CASSRGGYSNYGYTF
D: NA; J: TRBJ2-3; length: 15; V: TRBV11-2; size: NA; DNA: TGTGCCAGCAGCGAGCACGGGACTTTCACAGATACGCAGTATTTT; CDR3: CASSEHGTFTDTQYF
D: TRBD2; J: TRBJ2-2; length: 17; V: TRBV7-8; size: NA; DNA: TGTGCCAGCAGCCAGGGGGCTAGCGGGGGGTACACCGGGGAGCTGTTTTTT; CDR3: CASSQGASGGYTGELFF
D: NA; J: TRBJ1-1; length: 14; V: TRBV7-2; size: NA; DNA: TGTGCCAGCAGCCTACAGGGCTCCGACACTGAAGCTTTCTTT; CDR3: CASSLQGSDTEAFF
D: TRBD1; J: TRBJ1-1; length: 16; V: TRBV7-8; size: few; DNA: TGTGCCAGCAGCTCGGAATGGACAGGGGCGAACACTGAAGCTTTCTTT; CDR3: CASSSEWTGANTEAFF
D: NA; J: TRBJ1-4; length: 16; V: TRBV12-5; size: NA; DNA: TGTGCTAGTACCTGGGGAGGGGAGCTAACTAATGAAAAACTGTTTTTT; CDR3: CASTWGGELTNEKLFF
D: NA; J: TRBJ1-6; length: 15; V: TRBV5-1; size: NA; DNA: TGCGCCAGCAGCTTGGCCTTACAGTCCAATTCACCCCTCCACTTT; CDR3: CASSLALQSNSPLHF
D: TRBD2; J: TRBJ2-5; length: 15; V: TRBV6-1; size: NA; DNA: TGTGCCAGCAGTGAAGACGGGGGGGGCCCAGAGACCCAGTACTTC; CDR3: CASSEDGGGPETQYF
D: TRBD2; J: TRBJ2-5; length: 15; V: TRBV7-6; size: NA; DNA: TGTGCCAGCAGCCGGACTAGCGGGGGAGGGGAGACCCAGTACTTC; CDR3: CASSRTSGGGETQYF
D: NA; J: TRBJ1-5; length: 11; V: TRBV30; size: NA; DNA: TGTGCCTGCAATACGGGGGGGACCCAGCATTTT; CDR3: CACNTGGTQHF
D: TRBD1; J: TRBJ1-2; length: 15; V: TRBV4-1; size: NA; DNA: TGCGCCAGCAGCCCAGCCTTGACAGGGGGGCTTGGCTACACCTTC; CDR3: CASSPALTGGLGYTF
D: NA; J: TRBJ2-2; length: 14; V: TRBV9; size: NA; DNA: TGTGCCAGCACCCGACAGCCGAACACCGGGGAGCTGTTTTTT; CDR3: CASTRQPNTGELFF
D: NA; J: TRBJ2-6; length: 16; V: TRBV5-5; size: NA; DNA: TGTGCCAGCAGCTTGGCTGACAGGACTGGGGCCAACGTCCTGACTTTC; CDR3: CASSLADRTGANVLTF
D: NA; J: TRBJ2-2; length: 12; V: TRBV29-1; size: NA; DNA: TGCAGCGCCGGGGACTGGGGCGGGGAGCTGTTTTTT; CDR3: CSAGDWGGELFF
D: NA; J: TRBJ2-7; length: 15; V: TRBV5-8; size: NA; DNA: TGTGCCAGCAGCTTGGCCCTGGAGGGGGCGGGGGAGCAGTACTTC; CDR3: CASSLALEGAGEQYF
D: TRBD1; J: TRBJ2-7; length: 14; V: TRBV2; size: NA; DNA: TGTGCCAGCGGGTCACAGGGGGCGTTGTACGAGCAGTACTTC; CDR3: CASGSQGALYEQYF
D: NA; J: TRBJ1-1; length: 14; V: TRBV9; size: once; DNA: TGTGCCAGCAGCGGATCCAGGGCCGGGACTGAAGCTTTCTTT; CDR3: CASSGSRAGTEAFF
D: TRBD2; J: TRBJ2-7; length: 14; V: TRBV4-3; size: NA; DNA: TGCGCCAGCAGCCAAGTAACTAGCGGGGGGCCGCCCCACTTC; CDR3: CASSQVTSGGPPHF
D: NA; J: TRBJ1-5; length: 15; V: TRBV4-1; size: once; DNA: TGCGCCAGCAGCGTTCGGGGTCTTAGCAATCAGCCCCAGCATTTT; CDR3: CASSVRGLSNQPQHF
D: NA; J: TRBJ1-2; length: 12; V: TRBV5-6; size: NA; DNA: TGTGCCAGCAGCTTGACACAGGATGGCTACACCTTC; CDR3: CASSLTQDGYTF
D: NA; J: TRBJ2-5; length: 13; V: TRBV19; size: NA; DNA: TGTGCCAGTAGTATAGGCGGCCAAGAGACCCAGTACTTC; CDR3: CASSIGGQETQYF